This TCR beta chain was recorded in a study of T cell responses to AZD1222 COVID-19 vaccine (dated by TCRdb to 2020 to 2022). Looking at the study overall: AZD1222 recipients given second doses at about 4 weeks or at about 12 weeks were pooled, since spike-specific TCR depth and breadth were not found to differ between the two schedules. A total of 230 to 250 trial participants underwent TCR sequencing, of whom 207 received two doses of AZD1222 and around 25 received two doses of the MenACWY control vaccine. Enrollment into the trials was organized by age into subgroups of 18-55, 56-69 and 70-plus years, and those subgroups contained 148, 28 and 57 TCR-sequenced participants, respectively. Findings and caveats that apply to the study as a whole: CD4 TCRs associated with the vaccine covered the entire spike protein, and the dominant responses were in regions 160-218 and 743-854. Spike-specific TCR breadth and depth rose significantly after two AZD1222 doses compared with day 0 and with MenACWY recipients. Reportedly, almost half of the unique spike-specific TCRs recognized epitopes lying outside the regions that are mutated in the B.1.351 and B.1.1.7 variants. Because no samples from the day 14 peak response were available, repertoires could be characterized only after the peak T cell response. In the small 56-69-year group, the increase in depth fell short of significance, most likely because of low power. Only five or six AZD1222 recipients were SARS-CoV-2 seropositive at baseline, limiting conclusions about previously exposed vaccinees. Participants were mostly white British, with more females than males. The authors suggested clonal diversity may have been underestimated.

This clone showed up just a few times. Its recognized antigen is unknown. Base quality data are lacking; no much larger clone is found one base away. In light of the paper, this sample's time point label describes: baseline before first vaccination. Vaccinee samples were obtained from the UK trials COV001 and COV002, which included a single-blind randomized controlled phase 2/3 trial of AZD1222 (ChAdOx1 nCoV-19) in healthy adults. For TCRbeta chain sequencing, PBMC samples from trial participants were taken at day 0 and at day 28 after the second dose. The CDR3 regions of human TCRbeta chains were analyzed by immunosequencing. Regarding the original processing steps: TCRs in the repertoires were compared against a reference library of SARS-CoV-2-specific TCRs that had been generated with the MIRA antigen-specificity platform. Breadth was defined as the fraction of unique TCRs that were SARS-CoV-2-associated. Depth was defined as the fraction of total T cells that were SARS-CoV-2-associated. Using the MIRA data, each spike-specific TCR was assigned both to the spike region to which the TCR was reactive and to a CD4 or CD8 class. Log10-transformed breadth and depth values were compared by one-way ANOVA with Sidak's multiple comparisons tests. Imported from immuneACCESS, the table was reduced by TCRdb to in-frame sequences with V and J called. These copies leave out some clones; in studies compared against another copy, an unresolved V gene accounts for under half, and the cause of the remainder is not known. The DNA gave D and trimming, while V, J and clone size come from that table. This sample gives roughly 140,000 clones in total; about 89% of them show up just once. The biggest ten clones account for 4.7% of the sample.

The trim is 7 bases for V and 12 bases for J, with a gap of 10 bases between the germline ends. CDR3 length: 10 amino acids, cysteine to phenylalanine. Solely the CDR3 DNA is kept, with 30 bases framed from the first base. This clonotype was sampled from an adult in good health. The source material was peripheral blood, sampled on day 0 of AZD1222 vaccination. The rearrangement joined TRBV23-1 to TRBJ1-5; no D gene call is confident. TRBV23-1 is classed as an ORF, of uncertain function. The nucleotide sequence reads as follows: TGCGCCAGCAATCTCCCGGTCCAGCATTTT. Translation gives CASNLPVQHF.